This T cell receptor beta chain came from a study of shared clonotypes between healthy human individuals (TCRdb year 2020). About the study as a whole: A couple of women and a few men aged 18 to 49 years were included in the cohort. Per donor, three plates each were used for CD4 naive and CD4 memory, two for CD8 naive, and one for CD8 memory. To estimate repertoire size and how much clonotype sharing occurs between individuals, the study deeply sequenced the blood TCR repertoires of a handful of healthy adults. Different laboratories and diverse techniques were used to prepare libraries and sequence TCR repertoires, to increase sequencing depth and limit assay-specific biases. Between about 0.9 and 10 billion PBMCs per donor were obtained by leukapheresis.

TCR CDR3 regions were amplified from genomic DNA by multiplex PCR using the deep immunoSEQ assay. Extracted genomic DNA from each cell subset was spread evenly across all wells of several immunoSEQ 96-well plates, with each plate serving as a replicate. For sorted subsets, each replicate PCR was loaded with around 200 ng genomic DNA, equivalent to about 30,000 T cell genomes. The purified libraries were quantified using a Qubit 3.0 fluorometer, sized with a Bioanalyzer 2100, and then quantified again using the KAPA Library Quantification kit. Every immunoSEQ 96-well plate was sequenced on a separate single-read 150-cycle Illumina NextSeq 550 flow cell. Regarding the original processing steps: Because only junctional sequences without quality scores were contained in the immunoSEQ output, filtering matching that applied to full-length reads could not be performed. Sequences were annotated with PyIR, a Python wrapper for IgBLAST v1.9, using IMGT germline references to assign V/J genes and CDR3. Reads were removed for weak V/J assignments (E-value above 1e-6), missing CDR3, stop codons, out-of-frame junctions, or ambiguous translated residues. V3J clonotypes were defined as sequences sharing an identical inferred V gene, J gene, and CDR3 amino acid sequence. The percentage overlap between two repertoires was calculated by dividing the number of shared unique clonotypes by the size of the smaller repertoire. Richness of each repertoire was evaluated using RTK rarefaction, the Chao1 estimator, and Recon v2.1 estimates of unobserved clonotypes. Generation probabilities were computed with OLGA for all TCRbeta clonotypes obtained by the gDNA method from a few donors. Held by TCRdb, this immuneACCESS table contains in-frame sequences only and omits some clones. Under half of the omission traces to an unresolved V gene where checked; the cause of the rest is unknown. V, J and clone size are those of that table, while D and trimming were read from the DNA. The sample yields around 640,000 clones; 95% to 97% were counted once. 0.11% of the sample is in the top ten clones.

Comments on this clone: What antigen it recognizes has not been identified. Per-base quality was not reported, and no clone a single base away is much larger than it.

A distance of 16 bases separates the germline ends of V and J, which lose 5 bases and 2 bases respectively. For CDR1 and CDR2, the germline V gene lists SGHAT and FQNNGV. Including cysteine and phenylalanine, the CDR3 has 15 amino acids. Kept here is only the CDR3 DNA, which spans 45 bases and is read in frame from base 1. The paper as a whole reports these results and caveats: Sharing across a few donors was observed for around 5% of naive CD4, over 3% of naive CD8, 2.3% of memory CD4, and over 0.3% of memory CD8 clonotypes. Compared with non-shared clonotypes, clonotypes shared by all four sorted-subset donors had higher generation probabilities. Naive subsets generally had larger estimated clonotype richness than memory subsets. Rarefaction of sorted-subset datasets indicated incomplete sequencing despite the large sequencing depth. Because the study included only a small number of donors, the genetic and exposure-history diversity represented was limited. Pairwise subsampling led to the expectation that sequencing depth would affect the degree of clonotype sharing among donors. Sampling was limited to blood, and TCR repertoires in tissue likely differ from TCR repertoires in blood.

CD8 naive samples were obtained by positive selection for CCR7 among CD45RO-negative cells, yielding a CD45RA+CCR7+ population from which TemRA cells were excluded. The donors were healthy, HIV-negative adults with no recently reported acute infections or vaccinations. All donors were Caucasian adults living in Nashville, Tennessee, USA. Blood was obtained by leukapheresis, after which PBMCs were separated by Ficoll-Histopaque density gradient centrifugation and cryopreserved in liquid nitrogen vapor phase. Analytical flow cytometry was used to check the purity and quantity of each magnetically sorted T cell population. Genomic DNA was isolated from each sorted fraction and quantified by UV absorbance on a Nanodrop 2000c.

This TCR was recovered from a woman aged 25-40 years in good health. The chain links TRBV11-2 with TRBJ2-7, and TRBD1 may be the D gene, going by 5 matching bases. Source material: naive CD8+ T cells sorted from blood. The sample's cell subset or site label is to be understood as: CD45RA+CCR7+. The CDR3 reads CASSQIDSLTYEQYF. DNA sequence: TGTGCCAGCAGCCAGATCGACAGTTTGACCTACGAGCAGTACTTC.